Sequencing of this T cell receptor (beta chain) was carried out in a study of OX40 agonist ivuxolimab in advanced cancers. This CDR3 is built from 14 residues. After removal of 5 bases from V and 6 bases from J, the junction contained 6 bases not matched to a gene. Germline V gives CDR1 MNHEY, CDR2 SMNVEV (reference sequence). The data were produced by immunoSEQ multiplex PCR, yet TCRdb's version contains in-frame clones alone and is incomplete. Of about 30,000 clones in the sample, approximately 88% are singletons; the top ten hold approximately 20%. This clone was recorded a few times. The sequence came from an adult with an advanced solid tumor such as melanoma, head and neck, liver or kidney cancer. The chain carries TRBV27 and TRBJ2-3; TRBD1 matches 9 bases. Sequenced material: CD4+ or CD8+ T cells sorted from blood, taken in a trial of the OX40 agonist ivuxolimab. Here the CDR3 reads CASSLGTGQDTQYF. CDR3 sequence (DNA): TGTGCCAGCAGTCTCGGGACAGGGCAGGATACGCAGTATTTT.